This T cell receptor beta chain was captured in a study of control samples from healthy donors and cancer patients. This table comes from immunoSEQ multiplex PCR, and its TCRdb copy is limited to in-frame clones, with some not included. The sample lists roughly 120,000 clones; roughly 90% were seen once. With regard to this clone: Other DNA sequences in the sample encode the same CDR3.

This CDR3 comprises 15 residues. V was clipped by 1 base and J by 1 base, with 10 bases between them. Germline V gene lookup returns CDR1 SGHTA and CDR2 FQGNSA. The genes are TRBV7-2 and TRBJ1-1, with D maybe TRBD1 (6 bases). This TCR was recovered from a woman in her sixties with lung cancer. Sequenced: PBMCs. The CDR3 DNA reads TGTGCCAGCAGCTTAGTAGGGGGAGCGAACACTGAAGCTTTCTTT. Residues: CASSLVGGANTEAFF. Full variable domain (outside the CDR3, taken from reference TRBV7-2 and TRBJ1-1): GAGVSQSPSNKVTEKGKDVELRCDPISGHTALYWYRQSLGQGLEFLIYFQGNSAPDKSGLPSDRFSAERTGGSVSTLTIQRTQQEDSAVYLCASSLVGGANTEAFFGQGTRLTVV.